This T cell receptor beta chain was found in a study of blood T cell repertoires in COVID-19. Study background: Acute and convalescent COVID-19 specimens originated in the United States, Italy and Spain. PBMCs, B-cell-depleted T cells, or T cells were the source of the cDNA or gDNA that made up the material.

V lost 5 bases and J lost 3, with 11 bases in between. The CDR3 covers 13 residues. Per germline, CDR1 SGHTA and CDR2 FQGNSA. Study processing details: Amplified reference gene primers provided the basis for estimating nucleated cell counts. The protocol was immunoSEQ multiplex PCR, while the TCRdb copy is restricted to in-frame clones and leaves out a portion. V and J calls and clone size are given by that table; D and trimming were obtained from the DNA. The sample records around 99,000 clones, 60% to 85% being singletons. Material for sequencing was peripheral blood. This rearrangement joins TRBV7-2 to TRBJ2-7; no definite D call. This clonotype was obtained from a human donor in a cohort sampled during active or convalescent COVID-19. The CDR3 DNA sequence: TGTGCCAGCAGCCACAATCCCCTCTACGAGCAGTACTTC. Protein: CASSHNPLYEQYF.